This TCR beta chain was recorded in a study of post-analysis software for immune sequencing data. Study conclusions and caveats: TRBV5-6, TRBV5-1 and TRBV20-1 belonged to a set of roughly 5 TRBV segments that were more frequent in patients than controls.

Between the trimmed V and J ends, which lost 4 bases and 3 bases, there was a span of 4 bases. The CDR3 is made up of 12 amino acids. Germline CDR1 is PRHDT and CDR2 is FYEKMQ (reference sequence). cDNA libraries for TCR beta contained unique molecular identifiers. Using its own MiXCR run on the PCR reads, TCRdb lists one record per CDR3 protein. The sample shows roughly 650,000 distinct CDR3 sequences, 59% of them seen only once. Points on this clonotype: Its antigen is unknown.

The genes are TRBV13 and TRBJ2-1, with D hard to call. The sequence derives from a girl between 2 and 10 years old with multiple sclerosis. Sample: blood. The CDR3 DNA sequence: TGTGCCAGCAGCTCTAACTACAATGAGCAGTTCTTC. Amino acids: CASSSNYNEQFF.